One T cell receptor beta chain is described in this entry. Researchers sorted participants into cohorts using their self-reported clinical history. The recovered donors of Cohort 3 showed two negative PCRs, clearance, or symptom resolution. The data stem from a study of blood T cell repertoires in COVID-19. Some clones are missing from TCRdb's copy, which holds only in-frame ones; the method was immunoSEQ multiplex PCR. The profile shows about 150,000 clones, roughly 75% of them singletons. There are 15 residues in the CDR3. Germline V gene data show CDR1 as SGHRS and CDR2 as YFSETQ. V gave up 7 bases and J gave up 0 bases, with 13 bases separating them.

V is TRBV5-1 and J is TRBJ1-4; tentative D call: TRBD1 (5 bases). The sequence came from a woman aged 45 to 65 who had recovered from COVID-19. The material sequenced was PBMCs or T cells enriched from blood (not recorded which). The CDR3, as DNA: TGCGCCAGCTCACCGACAGCCACAACTAATGAAAAACTGTTTTTT. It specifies CASSPTATTNEKLFF.